This entry describes one T cell receptor beta chain. Its antigen remains unidentified. This specimen belongs to a study of immune evolution from preneoplasia to lung adenocarcinoma. Regarding the study as a whole: Later-stage lesions appeared to have more T cells, more diversity, less clonality.

Repertoires were generated with immunoSEQ multiplex PCR, while TCRdb's copy carries only in-frame clones and drops some. The profile shows 2,500 to 3,500 clones, roughly 87% of them singletons. Resections took place in Japan or China from about 2013 to 2018. Two lung cancer pathologists independently confirmed each histologic diagnosis. V dropped 1 base and J dropped 2 bases, with 12 bases sitting between them. This CDR3 spans 16 amino acids. CDR1 and CDR2 (germline): LGHNA, YNFKEQ. The source of this sequence is a person aged 35-49 years with lung adenocarcinoma. Sequenced input: FFPE adjacent normal lung tissue. This chain links TRBV4-2 with TRBJ1-5; tentatively, D is TRBD1 (5 bases). DNA for the CDR3: TGTGCCAGCAGCCAAGGGGGCGGGGGTGGCAATCAGCCCCAGCATTTT. It is translated as CASSQGGGGGNQPQHF.